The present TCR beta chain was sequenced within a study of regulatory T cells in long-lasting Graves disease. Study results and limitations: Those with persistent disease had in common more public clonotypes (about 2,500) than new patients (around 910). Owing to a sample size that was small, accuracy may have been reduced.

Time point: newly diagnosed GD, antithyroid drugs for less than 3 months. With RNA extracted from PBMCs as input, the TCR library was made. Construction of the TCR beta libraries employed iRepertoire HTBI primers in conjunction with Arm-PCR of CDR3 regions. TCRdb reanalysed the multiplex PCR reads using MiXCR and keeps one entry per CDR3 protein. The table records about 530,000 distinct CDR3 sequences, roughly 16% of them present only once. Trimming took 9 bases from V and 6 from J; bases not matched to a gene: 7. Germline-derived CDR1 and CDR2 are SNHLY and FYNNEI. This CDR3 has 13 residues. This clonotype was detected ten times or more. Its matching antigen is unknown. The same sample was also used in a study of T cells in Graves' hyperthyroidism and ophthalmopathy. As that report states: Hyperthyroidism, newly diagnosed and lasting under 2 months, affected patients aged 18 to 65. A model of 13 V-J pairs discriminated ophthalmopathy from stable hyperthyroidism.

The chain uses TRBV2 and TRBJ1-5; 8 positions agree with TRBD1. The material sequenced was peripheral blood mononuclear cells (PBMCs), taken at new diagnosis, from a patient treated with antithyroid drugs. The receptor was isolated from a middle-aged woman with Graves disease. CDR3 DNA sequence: TGTGCCAGTGTTCAGGGGGCGCGTCAGCCCCAGCATTTT. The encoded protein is CASVQGARQPQHF.